This paragraph covers one T cell receptor beta chain sequence. Its target is not known. The deep-level immunoSEQ assay was used. Each subset's genomic DNA was split evenly across several immunoSEQ plates. Clones were sequenced by immunoSEQ multiplex PCR, and TCRdb holds only the in-frame ones, with some missing. The data show more than 1.2 million clones, 98% seen once. These data belong to a study of shared clonotypes between healthy human individuals. This CDR3 is 16 amino acids long. Trimming pared 7 bases from V and 1 base from J, leaving 18 bases between. Germline V gene lookup returns CDR1 SGHVS and CDR2 FQNEAQ. Points from the study as a whole: Clonotype sharing levels among donors were expected to vary with sequencing depth. Compared with clonotypes that all four donors shared, non-shared clonotypes had lower generation probabilities.

V is TRBV7-8 and J is TRBJ2-3; maybe TRBD2 (6 bases). This TCR derives from a man aged 25 to 45 in good health. The sequenced material came from naive CD4+ T cells sorted from blood. Subset noted: CD45RA+ positively selected. The CDR3 nucleotides read TGTGCCAGCACCCTAGAGGGAGGAATGGGCACAGATACGCAGTATTTT. It translates to CASTLEGGMGTDTQYF.